Below, 21 T cell receptor beta chains from the same sample are listed, as sequenced in a study of shared clonotypes between healthy human individuals (dated by TCRdb to the early 2020s). The library was built by means of the immunoSEQ multiplex PCR assay. This immuneACCESS table, as held by TCRdb, lists in-frame sequences with V and J called but not all clones. Of the missing ones, under half trace to an unresolved V gene in checked studies; the others have no known cause. This sample lists over a million clones; roughly 95% were detected once. Approximately 1.1% of the sample belongs to the ten largest clones. The sample taken for sequencing was naive CD4+ T cells sorted from blood. The cell subset or site label of this sample denotes: CD45RA+ positively selected. All receptors derive from a man aged 30 to 39 in good health.

The rearrangement links TRBV28 to TRBJ2-1; D might be TRBD1 or TRBD2, each matching 6 bases. Trimming pared 11 bases from V and 0 bases from J, leaving 23 bases between. Germline V CDR1 and CDR2: MDHEN, SYDVKM. The CDR3 is 17 amino acids. The CDR3 protein is CASTIGGHTTSYNEQFF. In nucleotides, the CDR3 is TGTGCCTCGACGATTGGGGGGCATACAACCTCCTACAATGAGCAGTTCTTC.

This chain connects TRBV5-4 to TRBJ1-2; no clear D gene. Germline CDR1 and CDR2: SGHNT and YYREEE (reference sequence). The CDR3 covers 15 residues. Between the trimmed V and J ends, which lost 0 bases and 8 bases, there was a span of 17 bases. The CDR3 nucleotides are TGTGCCAGCAGCTTGGGGCAATCTGGGCCTTACGGCTACACCTTC. It translates to CASSLGQSGPYGYTF.

The V gene is TRBV10-2, the J gene TRBJ1-5, with TRBD1 matching 9 bases. CDR1 and CDR2 (germline): WSHSY, SAAADI. The CDR3 sequence is 16 residues long. The V gene end was trimmed by 3 bases and the J gene end by 7 bases; junction bases not matched to a gene: 10. CDR3 in amino acids: CASSEGDRVSGQPQHF. The CDR3 DNA sequence: TGCGCCAGCAGTGAAGGGGACAGGGTTTCGGGGCAGCCCCAGCATTTT.

The V and J genes are TRBV27 and TRBJ2-5; TRBD2 is a possible D gene (5 bases). The V gene lost 4 bases and the J gene lost 5 bases, with 11 bases spanning the gap. CDR3 length equals 13 residues. Germline V CDR1 and CDR2: MNHEY, SMNVEV (reference sequence). CDR3 region: CASSSAWEETQYF. The CDR3 DNA follows: TGTGCCAGCAGTTCAGCCTGGGAGGAGACCCAGTACTTC.

The chain employs TRBV15 and TRBJ2-1; TRBD1 matches at 8 bases. This CDR3 is built from 16 residues. The J segment lost 5 bases and the V segment lost 6 bases, leaving 12 bases of the junction unmatched. CDR1 and CDR2 (germline): LNHNV, YYDKDF (reference sequence). The CDR3, as DNA: TGTGCCACCAGGAACCATGACAGGGGACCGGACAATGAGCAGTTCTTC. It translates to CATRNHDRGPDNEQFF.

The chain joins TRBV14 to TRBJ2-7; D might be TRBD1 or TRBD2, each matching 6 bases. V lost 0 bases and J 1 base, leaving 13 bases between the germline ends. Germline V gene sequence: CDR1 SGHDN, CDR2 FVKESK. There are 16 residues in the CDR3. CDR3 loop: CASSQDGGSRSYEQYF. The CDR3 DNA follows: TGTGCCAGCAGCCAAGACGGGGGCTCCCGATCCTACGAGCAGTACTTC.

For this clone: The same CDR3 is also encoded by other DNA sequences in this sample. The CDR3 nucleotides are TGTGCCAGCAGATCCTCCTACGAGCAGTACTTC. This encodes CASRSSYEQYF. The V call is TRBV28, the J call TRBJ2-7; D is uncertain. The germline V and J ends were trimmed by 6 bases and 0 bases, with 3 bases remaining between them. The CDR3 totals 11 residues. Per the germline V gene, CDR1 is MDHEN and CDR2 is SYDVKM.

The V gene is TRBV11-3, the J gene TRBJ2-5, with a possible D match to TRBD1 (6 bases). Germline CDR1 and CDR2: SGHNT and YENEEA. The CDR3 length is 13 residues. Trimming removed 5 bases at V and 2 bases at J, with 9 bases between. The CDR3 region has the DNA TGTGCCAGCAGCCGGACAGTACAAGAGACCCAGTACTTC. Its protein product is CASSRTVQETQYF.

The rearrangement joins TRBV7-3 to TRBJ2-3, with TRBD2 identical over 8 bases. This CDR3 is 14 amino acids long. Germline assignment: CDR1 SGHTA and CDR2 FQGTGA. With V trimmed by 6 bases and J by 4 bases, 6 bases remained unmatched. The CDR3 protein is CASSYSGAADTQYF. CDR3 coding DNA: TGTGCCAGCAGTTATAGCGGGGCGGCAGATACGCAGTATTTT. Drawing the rest from reference TRBV7-3 and TRBJ2-3, the complete variable domain is GAGVSQTPSNKVTEKGKYVELRCDPISGHTALYWYRQSLGQGPEFLIYFQGTGAADDSGLPNDRFFAVRPEGSVSTLKIQRTERGDSAVYLCASSYSGAADTQYFGPGTRLTVL.

The chain recombines TRBV5-1 with TRBJ2-2; 9 nucleotides match TRBD2. The CDR3 is made up of 14 amino acids. The germline gives CDR1 SGHRS, CDR2 YFSETQ. V trimming: 0 bases; J trimming: 7 bases; junction bases outside the gene matches: 1. The CDR3 nucleotides read TGCGCCAGCAGCTTGGGGACTAGCGTCGGGGAGCTGTTTTTT. Protein: CASSLGTSVGELFF.

The rearrangement joins TRBV7-3 to TRBJ2-2; 7 nucleotides match TRBD1. This CDR3 has 14 residues. Germline V lookup: CDR1 SGHTA, CDR2 FQGTGA. V dropped 5 bases and J dropped 6; count of bases not matched to a gene: 6. CDR3 nucleotides: TGTGCCAGCAGCCCACAGGGGACGGCCGGGGAGCTGTTTTTT. This encodes CASSPQGTAGELFF.

The CDR3 coding sequence is TGCGCCAGCAGCGCCACTAGCCCGTCCTACAATGAGCAGTTCTTC. This gives the protein CASSATSPSYNEQFF. The chain combines TRBV5-1 with TRBJ2-1, with D possibly being TRBD2 (6 bases). Trimming cost V 4 bases and J 1 base, with 12 bases left between them. CDR1 is SGHRS, CDR2 YFSETQ, per germline. The CDR3 is 15 residues long.

The genes are TRBV6-6 and TRBJ2-3; no definite D call. Trimming cost V 5 bases and J 7 bases, with 4 bases left between them. CDR1 is MNHNY and CDR2 is SVGAGI in the germline V gene (reference sequence). This CDR3 has 10 amino acids. DNA for the CDR3: TGTGCCAGCAGTCCCAATACGCAGTATTTT. It codes for CASSPNTQYF.

V and J are TRBV18 and TRBJ1-5; D gene unclear. Germline V gene sequence: CDR1 KGHSH, CDR2 LQKENI. V lost 2 bases and J lost 4, with 12 bases in between. The CDR3 has 15 amino acids. CDR3: CASSPTAATNQPQHF. The CDR3 DNA follows: TGTGCCAGCTCACCAACGGCAGCCACTAATCAGCCCCAGCATTTT.

The rearrangement joins TRBV19 to TRBJ1-2, with D perhaps TRBD1 (6 bases). V was trimmed by 3 bases and J by 4 bases, leaving 12 bases between them. This CDR3 has 14 amino acids. Germline V CDR1 and CDR2: LNHDA, SQIVND (reference sequence). CDR3 sequence: CASSIVGAAYGYTF. The CDR3 DNA reads TGTGCCAGTAGTATCGTGGGGGCCGCCTATGGCTACACCTTC.

The chain is built from TRBV28 and TRBJ2-7, with 12 bases aligning to TRBD2. This CDR3 has 16 amino acids. CDR1 and CDR2 (germline): MDHEN, SYDVKM. V shed 6 bases and J 4 bases; nucleotides not matched to a gene: 10. The CDR3 DNA reads as TGTGCCAGCAGAAATCTAGCGGGAGGGCGCCGGTACGAGCAGTACTTC. Amino acid sequence: CASRNLAGGRRYEQYF.

J is TRBJ2-7 and V is TRBV18; 10 bases align to TRBD2. With V trimmed by 4 bases and J by 5 bases, 14 bases remained unmatched. CDR3 length: 17 residues. Germline loops: CDR1 KGHSH, CDR2 LQKENI. This chain's CDR3 is CASSQSPLAGVPNEQYF. The CDR3 nucleotides read TGTGCCAGCTCACAAAGTCCCCTAGCGGGAGTCCCGAACGAGCAGTACTTC.

The V call is TRBV28, the J call TRBJ1-5; D is possibly TRBD1 (5 bases). The CDR3 is 10 residues long. Germline CDR1 is MDHEN and CDR2 is SYDVKM. Trimming removed 5 bases at V and 9 bases at J, with 5 bases between. The CDR3 region is CASSRGPQHF. CDR3 nucleotides: TGTGCCAGCAGTAGGGGGCCCCAGCATTTT.

The V gene is TRBV11-2, the J gene TRBJ1-2, with 7 positions matching TRBD1. This CDR3 is 19 amino acids long. Trimming cost V 7 bases and J 6 bases; bases outside gene matches: 26. Germline-derived CDR1 and CDR2 are SGHAT and FQNNGV. The CDR3 is CASTPLPSRTGDNGDGYTF. The CDR3 region has the DNA TGTGCCAGCACCCCTCTCCCCAGTCGGACAGGTGATAACGGGGATGGCTACACCTTC.

This clone was recorded only once. Other DNA sequences in this sample translate to the same CDR3. The J gene is TRBJ1-3, the V gene TRBV6-5, with D uncertain. Per germline, CDR1 MNHEY and CDR2 SVGAGI. Trimming took 2 bases from V and 0 from J, leaving 5 bases between them. CDR3 size: 14 residues. CDR3 coding DNA: TGTGCCAGCAGTTACGCCAGCTCTGGAAACACCATATATTTT. The encoded protein is CASSYASSGNTIYF.

The chain combines TRBV27 with TRBJ2-3, with D tentatively TRBD1 or TRBD2 (6 bases each). CDR3 length: 15 residues. Germline loops: CDR1 MNHEY, CDR2 SMNVEV (reference sequence). Trimming took off 7 bases at V and 5 bases at J, with 19 bases between the two ends. The CDR3 DNA follows: TGTGCCAGCACCCTTGGGGGCGTGGGAGGAGATACGCAGTATTTT. Protein sequence: CASTLGGVGGDTQYF.